The clone carrying this TCR beta chain was seen many times. Its antigen is not known. This specimen comes from a study of regulatory T cells in long-lasting Graves disease. Across the whole study: Newly diagnosed Graves' patients had under 3 months of antithyroid drugs. General study findings and limits: Small sample size may have lowered accuracy.

Described time point: newly diagnosed GD, antithyroid drugs for less than 3 months. RNA isolated from PBMCs was used to make the TCR library. This CDR3 region has 15 residues. Germline V gives CDR1 SGDLS, CDR2 YYNGEE. Trimming removed 0 bases at V and 2 bases at J, with 8 bases between. For TCR beta, libraries came from iRepertoire HTBI primers and Arm-PCR of CDR3 regions. TCRdb re-called the multiplex PCR reads through MiXCR, storing one row per CDR3 protein. Among hundreds of thousands of distinct CDR3 sequences listed, around 12% were seen once. These data were also reused for a study on T cells in Graves' hyperthyroidism and ophthalmopathy. From that study: Subjects aged 18 to 65 presented with newly diagnosed hyperthyroidism of less than 2 months' duration. HTBI primers drove first-round RT-PCR of the TCR CDR3.

The specimen comprised peripheral blood mononuclear cells (PBMCs), sampled at new diagnosis, from a patient treated with antithyroid drugs. This chain joins TRBV9 and TRBJ2-2; D gene uncertain. The receptor was derived from a woman in her 30s with Graves disease. The CDR3 DNA follows: TGTGCCAGCAGCGTAGGCTTAGGCAACACCGGGGAGCTGTTTTTT. As protein: CASSVGLGNTGELFF. The full variable domain, with the rest looked up from reference TRBV9 and TRBJ2-2, is DSGVTQTPKHLITATGQRVTLRCSPRSGDLSVYWYQQSLDQGLQFLIQYYNGEERAKGNILERFSAQQFPDLHSELNLSSLELGDSALYFCASSVGLGNTGELFFGEGSRLTVL.